These 18 T cell receptor beta chains came from one sample sequenced in a study of blood T cell repertoires in COVID-19. Assay: immunoSEQ multiplex PCR; the TCRdb copy retains only in-frame clones and omits some. The table includes about 64,000 clones, about 88% detected once. The sequenced sample consisted of PBMCs or T cells enriched from blood (not recorded which). Receptors were obtained from a woman aged 35 to 49 who had recovered from COVID-19.

In this sample, this clone turned up a few times. The genes are TRBV2 and TRBJ1-6, with 8 bases matching TRBD1. Trimming at V came to 6 bases and at J to 10 bases, leaving 14 bases not matched to a gene. Germline-derived CDR1 and CDR2 are SNHLY and FYNNEI. The CDR3 has 16 residues. The CDR3 here is CASSHTLDRVMSPLHF. For the CDR3, the DNA is TGTGCCAGCAGCCACACGTTGGACAGGGTCATGTCACCCCTCCACTTT.

The chain uses TRBV7-9 and TRBJ1-4, with 8 bases identical to TRBD1. V gave up 3 bases and J gave up 1 base; unmatched junction bases: 7. This CDR3 has 17 amino acids. Germline CDR1 is SEHNR and CDR2 is FQNEAQ (reference sequence). Here the CDR3 DNA reads TGTGCCAGCAGCTTGTTTGGCAGGGGGCAAACTAATGAAAAACTGTTTTTT. Translation gives CASSLFGRGQTNEKLFF.

The chain recombines TRBV5-1 with TRBJ2-3; TRBD2 matches at 10 bases. The CDR3 is 16 amino acids. CDR1 SGHRS and CDR2 YFSETQ come from the germline V gene. After removal of 0 bases from V and 6 bases from J, the junction contained 7 bases not matched to a gene. CDR3 sequence reads: CASSLEASGGSDTQYF. As DNA, the CDR3 is TGCGCCAGCAGCTTGGAGGCTAGCGGGGGTTCCGATACGCAGTATTTT.

The rearrangement links TRBV7-6 to TRBJ2-2; the match to TRBD2 covers 8 bases. From germline, CDR1 is SGHVS and CDR2 FNYEAQ. CDR3 length equals 18 residues. The J segment lost 1 base and the V segment lost 0 bases, leaving 7 bases of the junction unmatched. CDR3 amino acids: CASSLAVAGLVNTGELFF. CDR3 DNA: TGTGCCAGCAGCTTAGCGGTGGCGGGACTAGTGAACACCGGGGAGCTGTTTTTT.

The chain couples TRBV6-5 to TRBJ1-4; possibly TRBD1 for D (5 bases). The CDR3 is made up of 16 amino acids. Germline CDR1 and CDR2: MNHEY and SVGAGI. V lost 3 bases and J lost 0, with 11 bases in between. The DNA for the CDR3 is TGTGCCAGCAGTTATTGGAGGGGTCCAACTAATGAAAAACTGTTTTTT. Encoded protein: CASSYWRGPTNEKLFF.

This sequence joins TRBV29-1 and TRBJ1-1; D gene unclear. Germline V gene sequence: CDR1 SQVTM, CDR2 ANQGSEA. The V and J ends lost 0 bases and 5 bases respectively, with 10 bases between them. This CDR3 has 13 residues. The CDR3 here is CSVEESGPTEAFF. The CDR3, as DNA: TGCAGCGTTGAAGAAAGCGGACCTACTGAAGCTTTCTTT.

The genes are TRBV19 and TRBJ2-2, with D perhaps TRBD1 (5 bases). CDR3 length: 15 residues. The germline V gene has CDR1 LNHDA and CDR2 SQIVND (reference sequence). Trimming took off 2 bases at V and 2 bases at J, with 9 bases between the two ends. The CDR3 protein is CASSISRVNTGELFF. The CDR3, as DNA: TGTGCCAGTAGTATAAGCAGGGTAAACACCGGGGAGCTGTTTTTT.

The V gene is TRBV2, the J gene TRBJ2-3; 7 bases match TRBD1. CDR1 SNHLY and CDR2 FYNNEI come from the germline V gene. The CDR3 contains 20 residues. V dropped 1 base and J dropped 0; count of bases not matched to a gene: 16. CDR3 coding DNA: TGTGCCAGCAGTGAAGAGGGACAGCGTACCGCAAAGATTAGCACAGATACGCAGTATTTT. Protein: CASSEEGQRTAKISTDTQYF.

V usage is TRBV4-1 and J usage is TRBJ1-1; 12 bases align to TRBD1. The germline gives CDR1 MGHRA, CDR2 YSYEKL. CDR3 length equals 14 residues. The ends lost 6 bases at V and 11 bases at J; junction bases unmatched: 10. The CDR3 DNA reads TGCGCCAGCAGGCGTATTATAGGGACAGGGGGCGCTTTCTTT. It yields the protein CASRRIIGTGGAFF.

This chain joins TRBV3-1 (or the pseudogene TRBV3-2) and TRBJ1-6, with TRBD1 as a possible D gene (6 bases). CDR3 size: 15 residues. Germline V lookup: CDR1 LGHDT, CDR2 YNNKEL (reference sequence). Trimming left V 4 bases short and J 11 bases short, with 18 bases between. CDR3: CASSPPGHTNAPLHF. CDR3 sequence (DNA): TGTGCCAGCAGCCCCCCGGGACATACAAATGCACCCCTCCACTTT.

The chain is built from TRBV5-4 and TRBJ1-5; D perhaps matches TRBD1 (5 bases). The CDR3 length is 15 residues. In germline, CDR1 is SGHNT, CDR2 YYREEE (reference sequence). Trimming removed 5 bases at V and 5 bases at J, with 17 bases between. For the CDR3, the DNA is TGTGCCAGCAGTTCTTCAGGGTCCCCGGATCAGCCCCAGCATTTT. It translates to CASSSSGSPDQPQHF.

The V gene is TRBV27, the J gene TRBJ2-1, with TRBD1 identical over 9 bases. This CDR3 spans 14 amino acids. The V gene end was trimmed by 6 bases and the J gene end by 4 bases; junction bases not matched to a gene: 4. From germline, CDR1 is MNHEY and CDR2 SMNVEV (reference sequence). This CDR3 reads CASRPGQGYNEQFF. The CDR3, as DNA: TGTGCCAGCAGGCCGGGACAGGGTTACAATGAGCAGTTCTTC.

The V gene is TRBV3-1 (or the pseudogene TRBV3-2), the J gene TRBJ1-6, with 9 nucleotides matching TRBD1. The trim removed 4 bases at V and 7 bases at J, leaving 5 bases unmatched. Germline lookup yields CDR1 LGHDT and CDR2 YNNKEL (reference sequence). This CDR3 has 15 amino acids. This CDR3 reads CASSLMGQGNSPLHF. CDR3 nucleotide sequence: TGTGCCAGCAGCCTGATGGGACAGGGAAATTCACCCCTCCACTTT.

This clone was observed a single time. The gene calls are TRBV2 and TRBJ2-3; 7 bases fit TRBD2. Germline V gene sequence: CDR1 SNHLY, CDR2 FYNNEI. This CDR3 has 15 residues. The ends lost 1 base at V and 0 bases at J; junction bases unmatched: 1. CDR3 loop: CASSEVGGSTDTQYF. The CDR3 DNA reads TGTGCCAGCAGTGAAGTCGGGGGGAGCACAGATACGCAGTATTTT.

The chain has TRBV5-4 and TRBJ1-2; D unresolved. Trimming removed 0 bases at V and 0 bases at J, with 6 bases between. The CDR3 has 14 amino acids. Germline V lookup: CDR1 SGHNT, CDR2 YYREEE (reference sequence). CDR3 sequence: CASSLATANYGYTF. The CDR3, as DNA: TGTGCCAGCAGCTTGGCCACAGCTAACTATGGCTACACCTTC.

The chain carries TRBV28 and TRBJ1-1; no firm D call. V shed 8 bases and J shed 0 bases, with 10 bases lying between them. CDR3 size: 13 residues. The germline CDR1 and CDR2 sequences are MDHEN and SYDVKM. CDR3 nucleotides: TGTGCCAGCCAGACTTCTTTGAACACTGAAGCTTTCTTT. Translated, it gives CASQTSLNTEAFF.

The V and J genes are TRBV6-5 and TRBJ2-5, with a possible D match to TRBD1 (5 bases). Germline lookup yields CDR1 MNHEY and CDR2 SVGAGI. The CDR3 loop spans 12 amino acids. The ends were cut back, 2 bases at V and 4 bases at J, with 5 bases in the middle. In DNA form, the CDR3 reads TGTGCCAGCAGTTACAGGGGAGAGACCCAGTACTTC. Translating gives CASSYRGETQYF.

The chain carries TRBV5-1 and TRBJ2-2; 12 bases are a match to TRBD2. V was pared by 0 bases and J by 0 bases, with 0 bases of the junction left unmatched. CDR1 SGHRS and CDR2 YFSETQ come from the germline V gene. The CDR3 extends over 17 amino acids. The CDR3 DNA reads as TGCGCCAGCAGCTTGGGGACTAGCGGGGCGAACACCGGGGAGCTGTTTTTT. This gives the protein CASSLGTSGANTGELFF. Full variable domain (rest looked up from reference TRBV5-1 and TRBJ2-2): KAGVTQTPRYLIKTRGQQVTLSCSPISGHRSVSWYQQTPGQGLQFLFEYFSETQRNKGNFPGRFSGRQFSNSRSEMNVSTLELGDSALYLCASSLGTSGANTGELFFGEGSRLTVL.